These T cell receptor beta chains were read from a single sample in a study of T cell repertoires in cytomegalovirus infection. For these receptors, no antigen is known. Via MiXCR, TCRdb re-called the reads, giving one row per CDR3 protein. The profile shows 650,000 to 900,000 distinct CDR3 sequences, about 28% of them singletons. The source material was cultured CD8+ T cells from PBMCs, sampled from culture after CMV antigen stimulation. These receptors were obtained from a human donor in good health (CMV status not recorded). Some clones in this sample may be carry-over from other donors' samples. CDR3s include the opening cysteine and the closing phenylalanine or tryptophan. Each record gives: clone size, V gene, D gene, J gene, CDR3 protein, CDR3 DNA. The D gene is left open where the match is weak. Clone size is shown for a subset of rows, as once, few, many or a class of expanded clone.

>.|TRBV19|.|TRBJ2-5
CASSARPGTLQETQYF
TGTGCCAGTAGTGCCCGCCCCGGGACTCTCCAGGAGACCCAGTACTTC
>.|TRBV7-9|.|TRBJ2-3
CASSLGSITDTQYF
TGTGCCAGCAGCTTAGGGTCAATAACAGATACGCAGTATTTT
>.|TRBV6-6|.|TRBJ1-6
CASRGLGENSPLHF
TGTGCCAGCAGAGGTCTTGGGGAAAATTCACCCCTCCACTTT
>few|TRBV6-5|TRBD1|TRBJ1-5
CASKGTELSNQPQHF
TGTGCCAGCAAAGGGACAGAGCTTAGCAATCAGCCCCAGCATTTT
>.|TRBV10-3|TRBD1|TRBJ2-3
CAISKDRADTQYF
TGTGCCATCAGTAAAGACAGGGCAGATACGCAGTATTTT
>.|TRBV15|.|TRBJ2-3
CATSRGGTQDTQYF
TGTGCCACCAGCAGAGGTGGGACTCAAGATACGCAGTATTTT
>.|TRBV6-2/TRBV6-3|.|TRBJ1-5
CASSYAGLSNQPQHF
TGTGCCAGCAGTTACGCCGGCCTTAGCAATCAGCCCCAGCATTTT
>few|TRBV14|TRBD1|TRBJ2-3
CASSQEGQVTDTQYF
TGTGCCAGCAGCCAAGAGGGACAGGTCACAGATACGCAGTATTTT
>.|TRBV10-3|.|TRBJ1-3
CAIRTVDRSSGNTIYF
TGTGCCATCAGGACCGTAGACAGATCCTCTGGAAACACCATATATTTT
>.|TRBV6-1|.|TRBJ1-1
CASSEGGYVLNTEAFF
TGTGCCAGCAGTGAAGGCGGCTACGTCCTGAACACTGAAGCTTTCTTT
>.|TRBV7-8|.|TRBJ2-5
CASSEGGYQETQYF
TGTGCCAGCAGCGAAGGTGGGTACCAAGAGACCCAGTACTTC
>.|TRBV10-3|TRBD1|TRBJ2-7
CAISIRTGAAYEQYF
TGTGCCATCAGTATAAGGACAGGGGCCGCCTACGAGCAGTACTTC
>few|TRBV4-1|.|TRBJ2-2
CASSQATGITGELFF
TGCGCCAGCAGCCAAGCCACAGGGATCACCGGGGAGCTGTTTTTT
>.|TRBV6-1|TRBD1|TRBJ2-2
CASNTGTGGTGELFF
TGTGCCAGCAACACCGGGACAGGGGGCACCGGGGAGCTGTTTTTT
>few|TRBV5-5|.|TRBJ2-7
CASSLVMGNRIEQYF
TGTGCCAGCAGCTTGGTCATGGGGAATCGGATCGAGCAGTACTTC
>.|TRBV11-2|.|TRBJ2-3
CADEGGSSDTQYF
TGTGCCGACGAAGGGGGGTCTTCAGATACGCAGTATTTT
>.|TRBV7-4|TRBD1|TRBJ2-3
CASSLGGTGDDTQYF
TGTGCCAGCAGCTTAGGTGGGACAGGTGACGATACGCAGTATTTT
>few|TRBV19|TRBD1|TRBJ1-2
CASSDHRDRFDYGYTF
TGTGCCAGTAGTGACCACCGGGACAGGTTCGACTATGGCTACACCTTC
>.|TRBV9|.|TRBJ2-5
CASTPTGGSVETQYF
TGTGCCAGCACCCCGACAGGAGGATCCGTGGAGACCCAGTACTTC
>few|TRBV6-1|.|TRBJ1-5
CASSETRNSNQPQHF
TGTGCCAGCAGTGAGACACGAAATAGCAATCAGCCCCAGCATTTT
>few|TRBV6-5|.|TRBJ1-1
CASSYPSRNTEAFF
TGTGCCAGCAGTTACCCGAGCCGGAACACTGAAGCTTTCTTT
>.|TRBV4-1|TRBD1|TRBJ2-7
CASSHGQGFYEQYF
TGCGCCAGCAGCCACGGACAGGGGTTCTACGAGCAGTACTTC
>few|TRBV28|.|TRBJ2-5
CASSSGQSVQETQYF
TGTGCCAGCAGCTCTGGACAGTCCGTCCAAGAGACCCAGTACTTC
>.|TRBV12-3/TRBV12-4|.|TRBJ2-7
CASSFTGSIAYEQYF
TGTGCCAGCAGTTTCACAGGGAGTATAGCCTACGAGCAGTACTTC
>.|TRBV19|.|TRBJ2-3
CVSSIATTDTQYF
TGTGTCAGTAGTATAGCTACCACAGATACGCAGTATTTT
>.|TRBV12-3/TRBV12-4|.|TRBJ1-5
CASSFGSPNQPQHF
TGTGCCAGCAGTTTCGGGAGTCCTAATCAGCCCCAGCATTTT
>.|TRBV14|.|TRBJ2-5
CASSHPYGGPQETQYF
TGTGCCAGCAGCCATCCGTACGGGGGGCCCCAAGAGACCCAGTACTTC
>.|TRBV4-1|.|TRBJ1-6
CASSYDRSSYNSPLHF
TGCGCCAGCAGCTACGACCGGAGCTCCTATAATTCACCCCTCCACTTT
>.|TRBV28|.|TRBJ2-2
CASSSTLASGELFF
TGTGCCAGCAGTTCGACCCTCGCCAGCGGGGAGCTGTTTTTT
>.|TRBV5-6|TRBD1|TRBJ2-3
CASSLWTGANTDTQYF
TGTGCCAGCAGCTTGTGGACAGGGGCCAACACAGATACGCAGTATTTT
>many|TRBV27|.|TRBJ1-6
CASTLSWGANSPLHF
TGTGCCAGCACTCTTTCTTGGGGTGCGAATTCACCCCTCCACTTT
>.|TRBV27|.|TRBJ1-2
CASRGQPGGYTF
TGTGCCAGCAGAGGACAGCCGGGGGGCTACACCTTC
>many|TRBV7-9|TRBD1|TRBJ1-5
CASSLRLRDSDSNQPQHF
TGTGCCAGCAGCTTAAGGCTTCGGGACAGCGATAGCAATCAGCCCCAGCATTTT
>.|TRBV27|.|TRBJ2-3
CASSLSLAGTGTDTQYF
TGTGCCAGCAGTTTATCGCTGGCTGGGACTGGGACAGATACGCAGTATTTT
>.|TRBV6-5|.|TRBJ1-2
CASHGTLAGYTF
TGTGCCAGCCACGGGACCTTAGCAGGCTACACCTTC
>few|TRBV27|.|TRBJ1-1
CASSKYTLPDDTEAFF
TGTGCCAGCAGCAAATACACACTTCCGGACGACACTGAAGCTTTCTTT
>.|TRBV20-1|TRBD1|TRBJ1-6
CSADRGDNSPLHF
TGCAGTGCTGACAGGGGGGACAATTCACCCCTCCACTTT
>.|TRBV19|.|TRBJ2-4
CASSIPGIAKNIQYF
TGTGCCAGTAGTATACCAGGGATAGCCAAAAACATTCAGTACTTC
>few|TRBV7-9|TRBD2|TRBJ2-1
CASSARRGLARNEQFF
TGTGCCAGCAGCGCCCGCCGGGGACTAGCGCGCAATGAGCAGTTCTTC